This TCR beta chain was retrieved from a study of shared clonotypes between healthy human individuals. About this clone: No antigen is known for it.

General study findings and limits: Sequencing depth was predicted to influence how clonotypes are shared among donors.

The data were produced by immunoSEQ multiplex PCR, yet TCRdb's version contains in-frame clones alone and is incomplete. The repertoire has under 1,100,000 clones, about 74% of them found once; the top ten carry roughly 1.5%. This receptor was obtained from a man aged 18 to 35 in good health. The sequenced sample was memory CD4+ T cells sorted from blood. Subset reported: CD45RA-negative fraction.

The CDR3 reads CATADLGNIQYF. For the CDR3, the DNA is TGTGCCACCGCCGACTTGGGGAACATTCAGTACTTC. The gene calls are TRBV15 and TRBJ2-4, with unresolved D. V lost 8 bases and J lost 7, with 12 bases in between. CDR3 length equals 12 residues. Germline CDR1 reads LNHNV; CDR2 reads YYDKDF (reference sequence).